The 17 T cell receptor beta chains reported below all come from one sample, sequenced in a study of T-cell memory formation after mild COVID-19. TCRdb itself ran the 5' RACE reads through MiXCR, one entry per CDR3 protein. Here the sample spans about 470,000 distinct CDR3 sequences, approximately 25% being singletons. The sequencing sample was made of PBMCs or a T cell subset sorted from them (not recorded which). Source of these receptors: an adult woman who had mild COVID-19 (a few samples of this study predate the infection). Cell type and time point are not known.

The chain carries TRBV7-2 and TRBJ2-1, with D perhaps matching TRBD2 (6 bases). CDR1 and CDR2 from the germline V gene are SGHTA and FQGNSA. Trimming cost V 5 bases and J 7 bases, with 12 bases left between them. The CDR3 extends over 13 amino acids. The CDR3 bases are TGTGCCAGCAGCCAGACCCTAGCGAATGAGCAGTTCTTC. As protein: CASSQTLANEQFF.

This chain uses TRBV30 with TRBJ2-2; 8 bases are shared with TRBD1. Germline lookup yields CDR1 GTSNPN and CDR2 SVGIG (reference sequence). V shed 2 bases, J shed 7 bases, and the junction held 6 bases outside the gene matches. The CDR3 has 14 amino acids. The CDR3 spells CAWSSTGVGGELFF. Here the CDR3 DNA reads TGTGCCTGGAGTTCGACAGGGGTTGGCGGGGAGCTGTTTTTT.

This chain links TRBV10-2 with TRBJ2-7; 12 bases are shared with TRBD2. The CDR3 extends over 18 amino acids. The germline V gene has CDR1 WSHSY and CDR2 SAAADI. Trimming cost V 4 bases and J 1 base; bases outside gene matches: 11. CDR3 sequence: CASSGLAGEGGWSYEQYF. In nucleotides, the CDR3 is TGCGCCAGCAGTGGACTAGCGGGAGAGGGGGGTTGGTCCTACGAGCAGTACTTC.

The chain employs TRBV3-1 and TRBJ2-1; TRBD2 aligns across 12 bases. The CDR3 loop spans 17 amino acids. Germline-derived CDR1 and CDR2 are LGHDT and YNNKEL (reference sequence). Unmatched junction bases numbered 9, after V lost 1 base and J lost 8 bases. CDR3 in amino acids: CASSQGLLAGGFDEQFF. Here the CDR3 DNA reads TGTGCCAGCAGCCAAGGACTACTAGCGGGGGGATTCGATGAGCAGTTCTTC.

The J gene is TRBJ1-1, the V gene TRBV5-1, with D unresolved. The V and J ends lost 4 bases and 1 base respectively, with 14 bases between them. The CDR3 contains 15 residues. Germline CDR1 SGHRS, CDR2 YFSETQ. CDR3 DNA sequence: TGCGCCAGCAGCCCCAACTCACGGCAGAACACTGAAGCTTTCTTT. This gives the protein CASSPNSRQNTEAFF.

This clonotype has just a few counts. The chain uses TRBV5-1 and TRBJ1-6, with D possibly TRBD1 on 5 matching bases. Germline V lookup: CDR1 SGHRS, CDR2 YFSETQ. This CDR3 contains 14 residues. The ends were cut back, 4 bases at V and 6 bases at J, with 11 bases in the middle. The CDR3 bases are TGCGCCAGCAGCGCGGGGGATGGTAATTCACCCCTCCACTTT. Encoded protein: CASSAGDGNSPLHF.

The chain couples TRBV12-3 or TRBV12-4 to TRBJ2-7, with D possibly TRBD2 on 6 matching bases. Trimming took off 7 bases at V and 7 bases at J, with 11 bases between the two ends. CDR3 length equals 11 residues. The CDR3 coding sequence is TGTGCCAGCATGTTACGGGGGGAGCAGTACTTC. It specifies CASMLRGEQYF.

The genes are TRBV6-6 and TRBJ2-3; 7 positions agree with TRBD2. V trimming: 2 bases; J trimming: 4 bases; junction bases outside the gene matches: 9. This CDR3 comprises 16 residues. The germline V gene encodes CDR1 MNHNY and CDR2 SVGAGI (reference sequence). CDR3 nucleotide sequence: TGTGCCAGCAGTTACGGGAGGGGCCTAAGTGCAGATACGCAGTATTTT. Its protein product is CASSYGRGLSADTQYF.

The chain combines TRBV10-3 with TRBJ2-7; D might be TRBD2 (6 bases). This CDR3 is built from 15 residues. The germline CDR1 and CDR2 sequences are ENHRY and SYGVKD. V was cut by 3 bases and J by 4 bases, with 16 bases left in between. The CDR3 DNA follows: TGTGCCATCAGTGATAGTTGGCGGGATCAATACGAGCAGTACTTC. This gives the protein CAISDSWRDQYEQYF.

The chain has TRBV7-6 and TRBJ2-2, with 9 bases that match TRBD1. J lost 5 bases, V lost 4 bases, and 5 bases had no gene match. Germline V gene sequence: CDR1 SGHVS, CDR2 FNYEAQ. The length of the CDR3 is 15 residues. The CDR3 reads CASSSQGARTGELFF. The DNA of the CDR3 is TGTGCCAGCAGCTCACAGGGGGCGAGAACCGGGGAGCTGTTTTTT.

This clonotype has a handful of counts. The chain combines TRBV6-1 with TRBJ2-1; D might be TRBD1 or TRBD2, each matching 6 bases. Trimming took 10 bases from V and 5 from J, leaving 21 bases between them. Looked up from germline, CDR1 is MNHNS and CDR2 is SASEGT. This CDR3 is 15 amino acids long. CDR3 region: CATPFGGEGHNEQFF. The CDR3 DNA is TGTGCCACCCCCTTCGGGGGCGAGGGTCACAATGAGCAGTTCTTC.

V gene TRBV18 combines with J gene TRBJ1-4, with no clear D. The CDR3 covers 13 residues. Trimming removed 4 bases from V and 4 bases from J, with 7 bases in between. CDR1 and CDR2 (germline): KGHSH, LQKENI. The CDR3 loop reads CASSQERNEKLFF. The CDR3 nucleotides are TGTGCCAGCTCACAGGAACGTAATGAAAAACTGTTTTTT.

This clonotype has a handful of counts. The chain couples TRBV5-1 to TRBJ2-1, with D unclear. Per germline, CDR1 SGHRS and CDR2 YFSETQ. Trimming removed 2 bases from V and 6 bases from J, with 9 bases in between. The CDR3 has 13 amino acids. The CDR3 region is CASSFGHINEQFF. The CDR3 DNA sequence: TGCGCCAGCAGCTTCGGTCACATCAATGAGCAGTTCTTC.

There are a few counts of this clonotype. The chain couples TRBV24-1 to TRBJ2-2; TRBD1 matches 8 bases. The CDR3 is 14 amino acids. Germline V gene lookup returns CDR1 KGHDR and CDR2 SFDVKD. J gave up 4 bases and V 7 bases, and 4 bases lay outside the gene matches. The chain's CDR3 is CATRTGTGTGELFF. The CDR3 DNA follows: TGTGCCACCAGGACAGGGACAGGCACCGGGGAGCTGTTTTTT.

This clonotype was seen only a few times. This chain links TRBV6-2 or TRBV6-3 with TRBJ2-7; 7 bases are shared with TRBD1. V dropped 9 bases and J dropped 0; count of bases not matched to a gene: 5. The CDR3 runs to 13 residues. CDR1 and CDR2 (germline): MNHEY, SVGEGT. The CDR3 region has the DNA TGTGCCAGTTCGGGACAGTTCTCCTACGAGCAGTACTTC. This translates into CASSGQFSYEQYF.

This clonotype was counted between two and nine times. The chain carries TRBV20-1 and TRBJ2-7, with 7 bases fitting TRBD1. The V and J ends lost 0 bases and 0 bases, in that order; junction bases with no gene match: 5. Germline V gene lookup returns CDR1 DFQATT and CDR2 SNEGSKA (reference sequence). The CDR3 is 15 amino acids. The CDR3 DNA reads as TGCAGTGCTAGAGATCTGGGACAGAGCTCCTACGAGCAGTACTTC. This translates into CSARDLGQSSYEQYF.

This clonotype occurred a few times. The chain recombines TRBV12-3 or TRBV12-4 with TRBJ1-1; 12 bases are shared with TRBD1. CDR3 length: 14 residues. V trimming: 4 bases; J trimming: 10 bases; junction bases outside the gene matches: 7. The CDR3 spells CASSSGTGGVGAFF. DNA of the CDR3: TGTGCCAGCAGTTCCGGGACAGGGGGCGTAGGAGCTTTCTTT.